Below, 16 T cell receptor beta chains from the same sample are listed, as sequenced in a study of CD8+CD57+ T cells in acquired aplastic anemia. Using genomic DNA as the template, TCR beta VDJ and CDR3 profiling was carried out. Via MiXCR, TCRdb re-called the reads, giving one row per CDR3 protein. This sample carries around 170,000 distinct CDR3 sequences, 48% of them seen once, and the ten largest clones take around 9.7%. In patients chosen for sequencing, flow cytometry had shown CD8+CD57+ cell expansion. Material: sorted CD4+, CD8+, or CD8+CD57+ T cells (not recorded which) from PBMCs. These receptors were collected from a human donor with aplastic anemia.

The chain uses TRBV9 and TRBJ2-3, with 7 bases aligning to TRBD1. J lost 8 bases, V lost 4 bases, and 10 bases had no gene match. The V gene's germline CDR1 is SGDLS and CDR2 YYNGEE. This CDR3 is built from 14 residues. CDR3 in amino acids: CASSPRDSQSTQYF. In DNA form, the CDR3 reads TGTGCCAGCAGCCCCCGGGACAGCCAGAGTACGCAGTATTTT.

The chain has TRBV7-3 and TRBJ1-6; no reliable D call. Trimming took off 2 bases at V and 7 bases at J, with 6 bases between the two ends. The germline V gene has CDR1 SGHTA and CDR2 FQGTGA. The CDR3 runs 13 residues. This CDR3 is CASSLQINSPLHF. CDR3 DNA: TGTGCCAGCAGCTTACAGATAAATTCACCCCTCCACTTT.

In its sample, this clonotype was seen many times. The V gene is TRBV9, the J gene TRBJ2-5; TRBD1 matches 8 bases. V lost 7 bases to trimming and J lost 4 bases; unmatched junction nucleotides: 6. CDR1 SGDLS and CDR2 YYNGEE come from the germline V gene. This CDR3 is 13 amino acids long. The CDR3 DNA follows: TGTGCCAGCGCAGGGGGCCTTGGAGAGACCCAGTACTTC. Translating it yields CASAGGLGETQYF.

The rearrangement links TRBV10-3 to TRBJ2-7; 7 bases are shared with TRBD2. Germline values: CDR1 ENHRY, CDR2 SYGVKD. The CDR3 runs to 14 residues. The trim removed 10 bases at V and 6 bases at J, leaving 15 bases unmatched. DNA of the CDR3: TGTGCCAGCAGACCCGCCCGACTAGCTGGCGAGCAGTACTTC. Amino acids: CASRPARLAGEQYF.

This clonotype has just a few counts. This rearrangement joins TRBV20-1 to TRBJ1-1; D possibly corresponds to TRBD1 (6 bases). Trimming stripped 0 bases from V and 0 bases from J, with 14 bases between. The CDR3 totals 16 residues. From germline, CDR1 is DFQATT and CDR2 SNEGSKA (reference sequence). This chain's CDR3 is CSARDYTGIMNTEAFF. As DNA, the CDR3 is TGCAGTGCTAGAGACTACACAGGGATAATGAACACTGAAGCTTTCTTT.

The V gene is TRBV15, the J gene TRBJ2-1; 7 bases fit TRBD2. This CDR3 is 15 amino acids long. Germline V lookup: CDR1 LNHNV, CDR2 YYDKDF (reference sequence). Losses at the gene ends were 7 bases for V and 2 bases for J; bases not matched to a gene: 8. DNA for the CDR3: TGTGCCACCAACCCGAGGAGCGGGGCCTACAATGAGCAGTTCTTC. Amino acid sequence: CATNPRSGAYNEQFF.

V gene TRBV25-1 combines with J gene TRBJ2-1, with 12 bases that match TRBD1. V trimming: 6 bases; J trimming: 1 base; junction bases outside the gene matches: 4. There are 16 residues in the CDR3. CDR1 is MGHDK and CDR2 is SYGVNS in the germline V gene. For the CDR3, the DNA is TGTGCCAGCAGATCGGGACAGGGGGCATCCTACAATGAGCAGTTCTTC. Its translation: CASRSGQGASYNEQFF.

This clonotype was detected ten times or more. The J gene is TRBJ2-5, the V gene TRBV7-2; 8 nucleotides line up with TRBD2. This CDR3 region has 14 residues. Germline lookup yields CDR1 SGHTA and CDR2 FQGNSA. Trimming at V came to 5 bases and at J to 5 bases, leaving 7 bases not matched to a gene. The CDR3 here is CASSEGLGRETQYF. The CDR3 coding sequence is TGTGCCAGCAGCGAGGGACTAGGTAGGGAGACCCAGTACTTC.

As concerns this clonotype: As the CDR3 is not closed by the conserved phenylalanine or tryptophan, this likely results from a read error. The V gene is TRBV11-2, the J gene TRBJ1-1, with TRBD1 matching over 8 bases. CDR3 size: 16 residues. The germline CDR1 and CDR2 sequences are SGHAT and FQNNGV. In DNA form, the CDR3 reads TGTGCCGGCAGCTTCTTACGGACAGGGCGGAACACTGAAGCTTTCTCT. As protein: CAGSFLRTGRNTEAFS.

This clonotype was detected only a few times. A read error may be the cause here, since a much bigger clone is one base away. The chain employs TRBV19 and TRBJ1-1; perhaps TRBD1 as D (6 bases). Between the trimmed V and J ends, which lost 5 bases and 3 bases, there was a span of 16 bases. The CDR3 loop spans 15 amino acids. CDR1 LNHDA and CDR2 SQIVND come from the germline V gene (reference sequence). CDR3 amino acids: CASSVNREMDTEAFF. For the CDR3, the DNA is TGTGCCAGTAGTGTTAACAGGGAAATGGACACTGAAGCTTTCTTT.

The chain has TRBV10-3 and TRBJ2-5; D gene unclear. The CDR3 is 12 amino acids. Germline V gene data show CDR1 as ENHRY and CDR2 as SYGVKD. V shed 2 bases and J shed 7 bases, with 8 bases lying between them. CDR3 loop: CAISEVTGTQYF. The CDR3 region has the DNA TGTGCCATCAGTGAGGTTACCGGGACCCAGTACTTC.

This clonotype has only a few counts. CDR3 in amino acids: CASSVDGEDNEQFF. The CDR3 DNA reads TGTGCCAGCAGTGTCGACGGAGAAGACAATGAGCAGTTCTTC. The chain carries TRBV12-3 or TRBV12-4 and TRBJ2-1; unclear D gene. V lost 5 bases to trimming and J lost 5 bases, with 13 bases between them. The CDR3 consists of 14 residues.

This clonotype appeared many times. The chain is built from TRBV20-1 and TRBJ2-6; no clear D gene. CDR1 is DFQATT, CDR2 SNEGSKA, per germline (reference sequence). The CDR3 contains 14 residues. V dropped 1 base and J dropped 1 base, with 5 bases sitting between them. DNA for the CDR3: TGCAGTGCTAGAGGGTCGTCTGGGGCCAACGTCCTGACTTTC. Translating it yields CSARGSSGANVLTF.

This clonotype was counted at least ten times. The chain's CDR3 is CASSQDRRASYGYTF. In DNA form, the CDR3 reads TGCGCCAGCAGCCAAGATCGGAGGGCGAGTTATGGCTACACCTTC. The chain carries TRBV4-3 and TRBJ1-2; unclear D gene. Trimming cost V 0 bases and J 5 bases, with 13 bases left between them. There are 15 residues in the CDR3. Germline CDR1 is LGHNA and CDR2 is YSLEER.

The CDR3 here is CALQTGADTIYF. The DNA for the CDR3 is TGTGCCTTGCAGACAGGGGCGGACACCATATATTTT. The gene calls are TRBV10-3 and TRBJ1-3; 8 nucleotides match TRBD1. V lost 11 bases to trimming and J lost 8 bases; unmatched junction nucleotides: 8. This CDR3 region has 12 residues. Germline CDR1 reads ENHRY; CDR2 reads SYGVKD.

J is TRBJ2-7 and V is TRBV2; D might be TRBD1 (5 bases). CDR3 length: 15 residues. Between the trimmed V and J ends, which lost 3 bases and 3 bases, there was a span of 15 bases. From germline, CDR1 is SNHLY and CDR2 FYNNEI. CDR3 bases: TGTGCCAGCAGTGAGGGGCCAGGGCCGAACTACGAGCAGTACTTC. Protein product: CASSEGPGPNYEQYF.